Reported below is one TCR beta chain. Its matching antigen is unknown. The sample is drawn from a study of beta chain features in type 1 diabetes. Study findings and constraints: TCRB CDR3s were moderately but significantly shorter in Type 1 diabetes patients in all four CD4+ subsets.

Of the isolated RNA, all was reverse transcribed, and so the sequenced material was expressed TCRB transcripts. Clones were read by immunoSEQ multiplex PCR, and TCRdb kept only the in-frame ones, dropping some. The sample records about 53,000 clones, about three fifths being singletons. There are 15 residues in the CDR3. Germline V gene lookup returns CDR1 PRHDT and CDR2 FYEKMQ (reference sequence). V shed 5 bases and J shed 1 base, with 13 bases lying between them. The TCR was taken from a woman in her 30s with type 1 diabetes. Material: stem cell memory CD4+ T cells from blood. The chain employs TRBV13 and TRBJ2-3; a weak D match, TRBD1 (5 bases). CDR3 protein: CASSLTQGGTDTQYF. CDR3 DNA: TGTGCCAGCAGCCTCACTCAAGGGGGCACAGATACGCAGTATTTT.